Following are 15 T cell receptor beta chains from one sample sequenced in a study of spatial heterogeneity in lung cancer. Time point reported: sample taken at primary tumor resection. Each CDR3 protein is one row after TCRdb ran MiXCR on the 5' RACE reads. The repertoire holds 40,000 to 55,000 distinct CDR3 sequences, about 13% seen once, with 50% to 70% in the top ten. This sample comprised PBMCs, obtained at surgery. The receptors were gathered from a male donor with early-stage non-small cell lung cancer.

The V call is TRBV6-2 or TRBV6-3, the J call TRBJ1-1; D perhaps matches TRBD1 (5 bases). Germline V lookup: CDR1 MNHEY, CDR2 SVGEGT. The V end lost 0 bases, the J end lost 5 bases, and 10 bases lay between the germline ends. This CDR3 spans 14 amino acids. The CDR3 DNA reads TGTGCCAGCAGTTACTCGTTGGGGGGTACTGAAGCTTTCTTT. Its translation: CASSYSLGGTEAFF.

This chain joins TRBV5-1 and TRBJ2-7, with D unclear. Trimming took 0 bases from V and 3 from J, leaving 7 bases between them. The CDR3 contains 13 residues. Per the germline V gene, CDR1 is SGHRS and CDR2 is YFSETQ. CDR3 coding DNA: TGCGCCAGCAGCTTGGGCACCAACTACGAGCAGTACTTC. It codes for CASSLGTNYEQYF.

This clonotype came up a few times. V gene TRBV5-1 combines with J gene TRBJ2-5; 9 positions match TRBD2. The ends lost 1 base at V and 4 bases at J; junction bases unmatched: 5. Germline values: CDR1 SGHRS, CDR2 YFSETQ. The CDR3 totals 15 residues. CDR3 region: CASSLRREGPETQYF. Written as DNA, the CDR3 is TGCGCCAGCAGCTTGCGGCGGGAGGGCCCAGAGACCCAGTACTTC.

A few counts support this clonotype. The V gene is TRBV6-5, the J gene TRBJ1-4; tentatively, D is TRBD1 (5 bases). Germline V gives CDR1 MNHEY, CDR2 SVGAGI. This CDR3 has 15 amino acids. With 2 bases removed from V and 6 bases from J, the gap between germline ends came to 13 bases. The CDR3 reads CASSYVGQGDEKLFF. The CDR3 coding sequence is TGTGCCAGCAGTTACGTAGGGCAGGGCGATGAAAAACTGTTTTTT.

This chain uses TRBV6-1 with TRBJ2-3; TRBD1 might be the D (5 bases). Per the germline V gene, CDR1 is MNHNS and CDR2 is SASEGT. There are 14 residues in the CDR3. The V end was cut by 4 bases, the J end by 4 bases, with 12 bases between. The CDR3 sequence: CASSVGQGSDTQYF. The CDR3 nucleotides are TGTGCCAGCAGTGTTGGGCAGGGCTCAGATACGCAGTATTTT.

The table lists this clonotype with a few counts. V is TRBV3-1 and J is TRBJ2-3, with 12 bases that match TRBD2. The CDR3 runs 17 residues. The germline gives CDR1 LGHDT, CDR2 YNNKEL (reference sequence). Trimming took 5 bases from V and 5 from J; bases not matched to a gene: 11. The chain's CDR3 is CASSTTLAGGPGDTQYF. The CDR3 region has the DNA TGTGCCAGCAGCACGACGCTAGCGGGAGGGCCGGGAGATACGCAGTATTTT.

This clonotype was picked up many times. The chain links TRBV3-1 to TRBJ1-2; D ambiguous. Germline V gene sequence: CDR1 LGHDT, CDR2 YNNKEL (reference sequence). V was pared by 1 base and J by 7 bases, with 4 bases between. The CDR3 has 11 residues. The DNA of the CDR3 is TGTGCCAGCAGCCAAGGGACTGGCTACACCTTC. Its protein product is CASSQGTGYTF.

The chain has TRBV11-2 and TRBJ1-2; no reliable D call. This CDR3 contains 13 residues. CDR1 and CDR2 (germline): SGHAT, FQNNGV. V shed 5 bases and J shed 3 bases, with 10 bases lying between them. CDR3 nucleotide sequence: TGTGCCAGCAGCGCAGAAGGATACTATGGCTACACCTTC. Translating it yields CASSAEGYYGYTF.

This clonotype was counted many times. The chain carries TRBV7-9 and TRBJ1-2, with TRBD1 matching 7 bases. Germline loops: CDR1 SEHNR, CDR2 FQNEAQ (reference sequence). V dropped 2 bases and J dropped 6; count of bases not matched to a gene: 6. This CDR3 contains 14 residues. CDR3 amino acids: CASSLPRQGHGYTF. CDR3 sequence (DNA): TGTGCCAGCAGCTTACCCCGACAGGGCCATGGCTACACCTTC.

This clonotype was counted a few times. CDR3 DNA sequence: TGTGCCAGCAGCGACGCCGGGACTAGGTACGAGCAGTACTTC. Its protein product is CASSDAGTRYEQYF. The chain employs TRBV5-4 and TRBJ2-7, with 8 bases fitting TRBD2. Germline values: CDR1 SGHNT, CDR2 YYREEE (reference sequence). Unmatched junction bases numbered 7, after V lost 4 bases and J lost 4 bases. This CDR3 is 14 amino acids long.

This rearrangement joins TRBV24-1 to TRBJ2-2; D is possibly TRBD1 (6 bases). V lost 3 bases and J lost 5, with 18 bases in between. Germline CDR1 is KGHDR and CDR2 is SFDVKD. The CDR3 spans 17 residues. The CDR3 nucleotides read TGTGCCACCAGTGATCAAACCGGGACAATGACAACCGGGGAGCTGTTTTTT. This encodes CATSDQTGTMTTGELFF.

This clonotype occurred a few times. The rearrangement joins TRBV5-1 to TRBJ2-3; 7 nucleotides match TRBD1. CDR3 length: 13 amino acids. Trimming cost V 6 bases and J 5 bases; bases outside gene matches: 6. Germline assignment: CDR1 SGHRS and CDR2 YFSETQ. This CDR3 is CASMVPGGDTQYF. The CDR3 nucleotides read TGCGCCAGCATGGTCCCAGGGGGAGATACGCAGTATTTT. Full variable domain (missing parts from reference TRBV5-1 and TRBJ2-3): KAGVTQTPRYLIKTRGQQVTLSCSPISGHRSVSWYQQTPGQGLQFLFEYFSETQRNKGNFPGRFSGRQFSNSRSEMNVSTLELGDSALYLCASMVPGGDTQYFGPGTRLTVL.

This clonotype turned up a few times. The gene calls are TRBV4-1 and TRBJ1-1; D uncertain. Per the germline V gene, CDR1 is MGHRA and CDR2 is YSYEKL. V gave up 1 base and J gave up 3 bases, with 15 bases separating them. The CDR3 contains 16 residues. The CDR3 DNA is TGCGCCAGCAGCCAAGGGCTTTTAATCGATGACACTGAAGCTTTCTTT. Amino acid sequence: CASSQGLLIDDTEAFF.

This clonotype was detected many times. This sequence joins TRBV10-3 and TRBJ2-2, with 8 nucleotides matching TRBD1. In germline, CDR1 is ENHRY, CDR2 SYGVKD. CDR3 size: 14 residues. Unmatched junction bases numbered 6, after V lost 10 bases and J lost 2 bases. This CDR3 reads CANSGTGNTGELFF. The CDR3 nucleotides are TGTGCCAACTCCGGGACAGGCAACACCGGGGAGCTGTTTTTT.

This clonotype was found a few times. The V call is TRBV21-1, the J call TRBJ2-3; TRBD2 reflects the table's D call only, with no check against the DNA. TRBV21-1 is listed as a pseudogene. The CDR3 covers 16 residues. CDR3 nucleotide sequence: TGTGCCAGCAGCACCCAGAACTTGAGGGGCACAGATACGCAGTATTTT. Its protein product is CASSTQNLRGTDTQYF.